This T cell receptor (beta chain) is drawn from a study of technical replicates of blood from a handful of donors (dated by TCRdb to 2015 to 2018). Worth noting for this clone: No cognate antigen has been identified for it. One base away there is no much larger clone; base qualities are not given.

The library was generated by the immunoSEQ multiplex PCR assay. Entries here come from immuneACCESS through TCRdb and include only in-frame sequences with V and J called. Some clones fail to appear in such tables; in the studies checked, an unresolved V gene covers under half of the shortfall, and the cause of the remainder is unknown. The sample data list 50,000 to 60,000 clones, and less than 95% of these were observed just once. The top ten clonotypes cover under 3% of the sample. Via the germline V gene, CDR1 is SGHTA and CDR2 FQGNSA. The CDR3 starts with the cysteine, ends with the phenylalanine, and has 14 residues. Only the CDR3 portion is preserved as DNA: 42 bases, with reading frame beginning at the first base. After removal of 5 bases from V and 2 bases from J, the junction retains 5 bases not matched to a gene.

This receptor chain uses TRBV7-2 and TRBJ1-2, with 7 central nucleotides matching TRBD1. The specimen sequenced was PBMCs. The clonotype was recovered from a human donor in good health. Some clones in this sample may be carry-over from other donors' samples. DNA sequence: TGTGCCAGCAGCCCCCAGGGACAGAACTATGGCTACACCTTC. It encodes CASSPQGQNYGYTF.